These T cell receptor beta chains were read from a single sample in a study of CD8+ T cells in alopecia areata. Only in-frame clones appear in the TCRdb table, and some are missing; sequencing was by immunoSEQ multiplex PCR. The table has over 200,000 clones, 64% seen once. This sample comprised CD4+ T cells sorted from blood, obtained at week 4, from a patient treated with tofacitinib. The source of these receptors is a human donor with alopecia areata. Both conserved end residues are part of each CDR3. The D gene is left open where the match is weak. Not every row has a clone size; where given, it reads once, few, many or a size class.

NA	TRBV2	TRBD1	TRBJ1-5	CASRWDRAQPQHF	TGTGCCAGCAGATGGGACAGAGCTCAGCCCCAGCATTTT
NA	TRBV9	NA	TRBJ1-5	CASSPDLSPAGNQPQHF	TGTGCCAGCAGCCCCGATTTGAGCCCCGCGGGCAATCAGCCCCAGCATTTT
NA	TRBV30	NA	TRBJ2-1	CAWRLSGTVQFF	TGTGCCTGGAGATTAAGCGGGACAGTGCAGTTCTTC
NA	TRBV29-1	NA	TRBJ2-3	CSVESLGVSGDTQYF	TGCAGCGTTGAATCTCTTGGTGTTTCGGGAGATACGCAGTATTTT
NA	TRBV7-2	NA	TRBJ2-7	CASSLRGTKAYEQYF	TGTGCCAGCAGCTTACGAGGGACCAAGGCCTACGAGCAGTACTTC
NA	TRBV25-1	NA	TRBJ2-1	CASSEGAEQFF	TGTGCCAGCAGCGAAGGGGCTGAGCAGTTCTTC
few	TRBV5-1	NA	TRBJ2-2	CASSLLSGTNTGELFF	TGCGCCAGCAGCCTCCTATCAGGGACGAACACCGGGGAGCTGTTTTTT
NA	TRBV29-1	TRBD1	TRBJ2-3	CSVGQGSGFTDTQYF	TGCAGCGTGGGACAGGGTTCTGGTTTCACAGATACGCAGTATTTT
NA	TRBV11-2	NA	TRBJ1-2	CASSVGMVEGYTF	TGTGCCAGCAGCGTCGGGATGGTGGAGGGCTACACCTTC
NA	TRBV2	NA	TRBJ2-5	CASRKVYQETQYF	TGTGCCAGCAGGAAGGTTTACCAAGAGACCCAGTACTTC
NA	TRBV25-1	NA	TRBJ2-7	CASSPPHTSYEQYF	TGTGCCAGCAGCCCCCCCCACACTTCCTACGAGCAGTACTTC
NA	TRBV6-6	NA	TRBJ2-3	CASVDQGPPTDTQYF	TGTGCCAGCGTGGATCAAGGTCCTCCCACAGATACGCAGTATTTT
NA	TRBV7-8	TRBD1	TRBJ2-7	CASSGTGYSYEQYF	TGTGCCAGCAGCGGGACAGGGTACTCCTACGAGCAGTACTTC